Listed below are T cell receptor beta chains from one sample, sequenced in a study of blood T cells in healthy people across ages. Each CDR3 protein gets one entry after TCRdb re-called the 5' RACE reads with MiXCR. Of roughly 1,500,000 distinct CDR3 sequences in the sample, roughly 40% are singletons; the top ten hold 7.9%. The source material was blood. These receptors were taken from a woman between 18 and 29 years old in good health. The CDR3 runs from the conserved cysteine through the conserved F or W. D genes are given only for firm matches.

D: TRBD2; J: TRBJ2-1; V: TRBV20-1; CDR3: CSVYGGGAYNEQFF
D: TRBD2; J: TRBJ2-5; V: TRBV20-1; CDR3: CSATLRGGPETQYF
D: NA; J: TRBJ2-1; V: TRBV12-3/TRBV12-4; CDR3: CASSLSGRGFHEQFF
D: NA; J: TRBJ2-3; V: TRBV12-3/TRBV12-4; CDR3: CASNLGTSDTQYF
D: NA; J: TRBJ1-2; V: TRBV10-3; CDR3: CAIGESQDTNYGYTF
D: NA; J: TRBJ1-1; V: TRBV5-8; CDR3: CASSLRQTLNTEAFF
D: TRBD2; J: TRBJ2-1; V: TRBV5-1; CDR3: CASSGGTSGGYNEQFF
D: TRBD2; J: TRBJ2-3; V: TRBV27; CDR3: CASSKLAGGSTDTQYF
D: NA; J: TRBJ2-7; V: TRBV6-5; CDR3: CASSYPDRPYEQYF
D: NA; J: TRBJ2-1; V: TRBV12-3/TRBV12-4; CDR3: CASRTDPGGQFF
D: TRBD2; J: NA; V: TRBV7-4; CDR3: CASSLKGREYGYEQYF
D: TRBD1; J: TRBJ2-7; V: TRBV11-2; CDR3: CASSLSLGGDFYEQYF
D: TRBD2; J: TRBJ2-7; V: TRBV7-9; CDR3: CASSAGLAAHYEQYF
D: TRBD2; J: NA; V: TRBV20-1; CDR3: CSARALAGGTYNEQYF
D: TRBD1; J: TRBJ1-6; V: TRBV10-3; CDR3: CATRDRDSPLHF
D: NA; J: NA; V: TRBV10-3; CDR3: CAGSEGIPYEQYF
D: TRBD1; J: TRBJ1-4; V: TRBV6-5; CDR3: CASSLRRDRGEKLFF
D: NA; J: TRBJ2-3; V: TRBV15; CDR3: CATSTSRGGGPADTQYF
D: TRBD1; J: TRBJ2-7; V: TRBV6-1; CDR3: CASSRGQNLEQYF
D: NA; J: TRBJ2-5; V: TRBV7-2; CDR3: CASSLVVETQYF
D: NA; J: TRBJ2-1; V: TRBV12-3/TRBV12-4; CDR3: CASSFLADSLGNEQFF
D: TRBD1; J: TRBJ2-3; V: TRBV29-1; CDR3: CSAATGSGTDTQYF
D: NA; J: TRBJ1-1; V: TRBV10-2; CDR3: CASSESLGAGPPEAFF
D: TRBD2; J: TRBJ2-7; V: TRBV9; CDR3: CASSRRSGGSYEQYF
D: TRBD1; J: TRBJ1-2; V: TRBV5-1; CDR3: CASSFGDREIGGYTF
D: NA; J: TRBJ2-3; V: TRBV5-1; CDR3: CASSRNPDTQSTDTQYF
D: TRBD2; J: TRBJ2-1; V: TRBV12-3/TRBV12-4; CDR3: CASSPSGRSQGGKQFF
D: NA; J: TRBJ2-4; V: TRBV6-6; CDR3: CASSSTWEQYF
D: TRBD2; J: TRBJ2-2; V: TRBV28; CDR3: CASSSSGFKVGELFF
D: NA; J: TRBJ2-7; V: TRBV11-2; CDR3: CATGVSYEQYF
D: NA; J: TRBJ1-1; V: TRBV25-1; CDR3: CASSEFGLGVDTEAFF
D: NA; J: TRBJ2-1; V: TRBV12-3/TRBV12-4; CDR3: CASRSLGIGFHEQFF
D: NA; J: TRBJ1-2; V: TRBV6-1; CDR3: CASRNQGSGYTF
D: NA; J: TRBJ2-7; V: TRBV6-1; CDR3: CASSWDTPYEQYF
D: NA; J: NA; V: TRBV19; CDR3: CASSTLLSGVSYEQYF
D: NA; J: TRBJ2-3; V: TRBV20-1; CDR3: CSAPARADTQYF
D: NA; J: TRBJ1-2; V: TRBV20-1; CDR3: CSARDPGGVNYGYTF
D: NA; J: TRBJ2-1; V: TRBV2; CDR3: CASSERFYKEQFF
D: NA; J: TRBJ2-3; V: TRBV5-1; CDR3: CASSLVFGGSTDTQYF
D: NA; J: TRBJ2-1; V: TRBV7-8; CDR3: CASSPQGGTLFNEQFF
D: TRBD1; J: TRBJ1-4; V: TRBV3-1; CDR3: CASSSTGGLEEKLFF
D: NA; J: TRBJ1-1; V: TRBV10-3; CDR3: CATRDVGIRGAEAFF